A selection of T cell receptor beta chains follows, all from one sample in a study of cytomegalovirus exposure and HLA in healthy donors. The assay was immunoSEQ multiplex PCR, and TCRdb's table has in-frame clones only and misses some. In the table there are 150,000 to 200,000 clones, about two thirds of which are singletons. Sequenced material: PBMCs. These TCRs come from a young woman in good health and CMV-seronegative. CDR3s include the opening cysteine and the closing phenylalanine or tryptophan. D genes are given only for firm matches. Size tells how often a clone was seen (once, few, many) or the class of an expanded clone, and some rows leave it out.

size | J | D | V | DNA | CDR3
. | TRBJ2-6 | . | TRBV28 | TGTGCCAGCCTGTTCTCTGGGGCCAACGTCCTGACTTTC | CASLFSGANVLTF
. | TRBJ2-6 | TRBD1 | TRBV7-9 | TGTGCCAGCAGCCCGAGACAGGGCTCTGGGGCCAACGTCCTGACTTTC | CASSPRQGSGANVLTF
. | TRBJ1-4 | . | TRBV9 | TGTGCCAGCAGCGCAAGCCCGGGGGGAGAAAAACTGTTTTTT | CASSASPGGEKLFF
. | TRBJ2-5 | . | TRBV6-1 | TGTGCCAGCAGAAGGACTCAACAAGAGACCCAGTACTTC | CASRRTQQETQYF
. | TRBJ2-1 | TRBD2 | TRBV5-1 | TGCGCCAGCAGCCCACGGGAGGGGAGCTCCTACAATGAGCAGTTCTTC | CASSPREGSSYNEQFF
few | TRBJ2-5 | TRBD2 | TRBV4-3 | TGCGCCAGCAGTCGAAGTCTAGCGGGGGGCCAAGAGACCCAGTACTTC | CASSRSLAGGQETQYF
. | TRBJ2-3 | TRBD1 | TRBV11-1 | TGTGCCAGCAGCCCGGACAGGGGGTTCGGGGATACGCAGTATTTT | CASSPDRGFGDTQYF
. | TRBJ1-2 | TRBD1 | TRBV4-3 | TGCGCCAGCAGCCCTTTGGGCCAGGGGGACGGCTACACCTTC | CASSPLGQGDGYTF
. | TRBJ2-5 | . | TRBV7-2 | TGTGCCAGCAGCTTAGGGGGCCCAGAGACCCAGTACTTC | CASSLGGPETQYF
few | TRBJ2-3 | TRBD1 | TRBV27 | TGTGCCAGCAGTTATGGAGGACAGGGTTGGGATACGCAGTATTTT | CASSYGGQGWDTQYF
. | TRBJ1-4 | . | TRBV7-9 | TGTGCCAGCAGCCCTACCTGGGGGCTTGAAGAAAAACTGTTTTTT | CASSPTWGLEEKLFF
few | TRBJ2-5 | . | TRBV28 | TGTGCCAGCAGTCCCGGGGTCGTTAGGTACTTC | CASSPGVVRYF
once | TRBJ2-7 | . | TRBV4-3 | TGCGCCAGCAGCCAAGATAGGGGCCTCTACTTAGAGCAGTACTTC | CASSQDRGLYLEQYF
. | TRBJ1-2 | . | TRBV30 | TGTGCCTGGAGTAGAAAACCCGACAGGTATGGCTACACCTTC | CAWSRKPDRYGYTF
once | TRBJ2-1 | TRBD1 | TRBV4-2 | TGTGCCAGCAGCCAAGAAGGGACAGGGGTTCGCAATGAGCAGTTCTTC | CASSQEGTGVRNEQFF
. | TRBJ2-1 | TRBD2 | TRBV6-5 | TGTGCCAGCAGAACTAGCGGAAATAACAATGGGCAGTTCTTC | CASRTSGNNNGQFF
. | TRBJ1-2 | TRBD1 | TRBV27 | TGTGCCAGCAGTTCCCCGACAGGGGGGTATGGCTACACCTTC | CASSSPTGGYGYTF
. | TRBJ2-7 | TRBD1 | TRBV5-1 | TGCGCCAGTACCACAGGGGACTACGAGCAGTACTTC | CASTTGDYEQYF
. | TRBJ1-4 | . | TRBV28 | TGTGCCAGCACCCCATCCCAAAATGAAAAACTGTTTTTT | CASTPSQNEKLFF
once | TRBJ1-2 | TRBD1 | TRBV9 | TGTGCCAGCAGCCCCCGGACAGGGCAGTATGGCTACACCTTC | CASSPRTGQYGYTF
few | TRBJ1-1 | . | TRBV10-3 | TGTGCCATCAGTGGGAAACAGAGCATGAACACTGAAGCTTTCTTT | CAISGKQSMNTEAFF
. | TRBJ2-5 | TRBD2 | TRBV5-1 | TGCGCCAGCAGCTTGGCGGGAGGGGGTAGAGAGACCCAGTACTTC | CASSLAGGGRETQYF
. | TRBJ1-2 | . | TRBV6-6 | TGTGCCAGCAGTTACTCTGCGGGTCAGGACTATGGCTACACCTTC | CASSYSAGQDYGYTF
. | TRBJ2-5 | . | TRBV7-9 | TGTGCCAGCAGCATGGGTTGGACAGTCCAAGAGACCCAGTACTTC | CASSMGWTVQETQYF
. | TRBJ2-1 | TRBD2 | TRBV2 | TGTGCCACGGGACTAGCGGGGGACGTTGAGCAGTTCTTC | CATGLAGDVEQFF
. | TRBJ1-6 | . | TRBV30 | TGTGCCTGGAGTGCTCTCTCCTATAATTCACCCCTCCACTTT | CAWSALSYNSPLHF
once | TRBJ2-5 | TRBD1 | TRBV6-5 | TGTGCCAGCAGTTCCCGGACAGGGTATCTGGAGACCCAGTACTTC | CASSSRTGYLETQYF
. | TRBJ2-3 | TRBD2 | TRBV7-2 | TGTGCCAGCAGCCAGACTAGCGGGAGAGTTGCAGATACGCAGTATTTT | CASSQTSGRVADTQYF
. | TRBJ2-1 | TRBD2 | TRBV27 | TGTGCCAGCGCCTACCCGGGACTAGCGGGAAGGAATGAGCAGTTCTTC | CASAYPGLAGRNEQFF
. | TRBJ1-4 | . | TRBV2 | TGTGCCAGCAGTGATCCGGGTGAAAAACTGTTTTTT | CASSDPGEKLFF